The entry below describes one TCR beta chain. Germline values: CDR1 MNHNY, CDR2 SVGAGI (reference sequence). The CDR3 totals 15 residues. V lost 10 bases, J lost 2 bases, and 18 bases lay in between. This record belongs to a study of siplizumab effects on memory and regulatory T cells. TCRdb keeps only in-frame clones here, not all; method: immunoSEQ multiplex PCR. Among around 77,000 clones listed, under 95% were seen once. The chain uses TRBV6-6 and TRBJ1-5, with a possible D match to TRBD1 (5 bases). This clonotype originated in a human donor in good health. Sequenced sample: CD8+ T cells sorted from blood. CDR3 sequence: CAISMGGYGNQPQHF. Written as DNA, the CDR3 is TGTGCCATTTCCATGGGGGGGTATGGCAATCAGCCCCAGCATTTT.